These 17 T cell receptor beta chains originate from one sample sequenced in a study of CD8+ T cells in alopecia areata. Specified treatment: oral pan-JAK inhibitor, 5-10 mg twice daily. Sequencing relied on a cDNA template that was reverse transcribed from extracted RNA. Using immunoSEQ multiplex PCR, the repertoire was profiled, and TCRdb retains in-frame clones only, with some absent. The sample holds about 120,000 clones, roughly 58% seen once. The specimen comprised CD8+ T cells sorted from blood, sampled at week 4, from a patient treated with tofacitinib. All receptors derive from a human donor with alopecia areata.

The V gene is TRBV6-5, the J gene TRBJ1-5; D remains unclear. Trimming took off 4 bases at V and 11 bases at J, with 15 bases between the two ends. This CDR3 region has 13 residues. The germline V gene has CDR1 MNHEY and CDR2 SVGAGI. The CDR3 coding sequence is TGTGCCAGCAGTTGGAACGAGCTAGAAGCCCAGCATTTT. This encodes CASSWNELEAQHF.

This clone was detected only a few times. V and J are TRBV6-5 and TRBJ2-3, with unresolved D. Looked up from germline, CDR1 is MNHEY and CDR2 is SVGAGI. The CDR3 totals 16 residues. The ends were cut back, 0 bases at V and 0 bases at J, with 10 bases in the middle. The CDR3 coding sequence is TGTGCCAGCAGTTACTCGTTAGCTGGGAGCACAGATACGCAGTATTTT. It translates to CASSYSLAGSTDTQYF.

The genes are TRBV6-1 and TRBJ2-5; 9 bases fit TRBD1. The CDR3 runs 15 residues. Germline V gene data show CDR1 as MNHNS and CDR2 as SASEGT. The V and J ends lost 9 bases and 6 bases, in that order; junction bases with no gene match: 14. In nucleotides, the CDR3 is TGTGCCAGAGACTGCTGGACAGGGGAAGGAAAGACCCAGTACTTC. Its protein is CARDCWTGEGKTQYF.

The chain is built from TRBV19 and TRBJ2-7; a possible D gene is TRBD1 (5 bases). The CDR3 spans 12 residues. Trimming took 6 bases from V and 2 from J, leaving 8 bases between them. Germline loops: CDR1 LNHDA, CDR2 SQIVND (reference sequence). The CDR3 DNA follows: TGTGCCAGTAGGACAGATACCTACGAGCAGTACTTC. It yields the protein CASRTDTYEQYF.

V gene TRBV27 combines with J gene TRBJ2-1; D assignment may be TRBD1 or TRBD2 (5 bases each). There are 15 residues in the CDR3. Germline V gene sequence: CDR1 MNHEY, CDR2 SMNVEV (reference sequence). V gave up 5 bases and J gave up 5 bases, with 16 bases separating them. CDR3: CASSTGPGLHNEQFF. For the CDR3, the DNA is TGTGCCAGCAGTACGGGGCCAGGGTTGCACAATGAGCAGTTCTTC.

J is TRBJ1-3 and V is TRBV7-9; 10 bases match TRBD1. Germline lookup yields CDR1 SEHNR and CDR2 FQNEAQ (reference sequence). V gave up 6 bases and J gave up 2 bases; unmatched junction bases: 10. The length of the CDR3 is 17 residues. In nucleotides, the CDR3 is TGTGCCAGCAGACCTACCGGGACAGGGGTGACTGGAAACACCATATATTTT. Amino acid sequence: CASRPTGTGVTGNTIYF.

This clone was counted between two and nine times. This chain's CDR3 is CAWSVNTGELFF. The CDR3 DNA follows: TGTGCCTGGAGTGTAAACACCGGGGAGCTGTTTTTT. The chain employs TRBV30 and TRBJ2-2, with D uncertain. V lost 0 bases and J lost 2, with 1 base in between. The V gene's germline CDR1 is GTSNPN and CDR2 SVGIG (reference sequence). CDR3 length: 12 residues.

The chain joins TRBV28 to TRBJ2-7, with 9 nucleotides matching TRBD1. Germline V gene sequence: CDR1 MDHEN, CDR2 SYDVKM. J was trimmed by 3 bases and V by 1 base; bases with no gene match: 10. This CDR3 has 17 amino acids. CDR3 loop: CASSLSLGQGTIYEQYF. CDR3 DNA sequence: TGTGCCAGCAGTTTATCCTTAGGACAGGGGACGATCTACGAGCAGTACTTC.

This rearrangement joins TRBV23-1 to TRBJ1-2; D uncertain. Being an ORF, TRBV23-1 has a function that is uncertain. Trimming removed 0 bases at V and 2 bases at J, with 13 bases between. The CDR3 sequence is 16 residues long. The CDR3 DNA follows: TGCGCCAGCAGTCAATCCCGGGGTATGGCCAACTATGGCTACACCTTC. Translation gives CASSQSRGMANYGYTF.

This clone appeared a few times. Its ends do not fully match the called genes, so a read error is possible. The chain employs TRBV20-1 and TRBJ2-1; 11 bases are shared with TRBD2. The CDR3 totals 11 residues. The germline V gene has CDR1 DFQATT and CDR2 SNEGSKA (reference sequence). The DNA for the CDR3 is TGCAGTGCTAGTGCTAGCGGGGGGCCGGTCTTC. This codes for CSASASGGPVF.

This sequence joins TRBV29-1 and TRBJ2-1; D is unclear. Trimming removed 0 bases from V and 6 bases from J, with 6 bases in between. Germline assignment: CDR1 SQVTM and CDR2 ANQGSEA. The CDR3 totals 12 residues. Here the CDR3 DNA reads TGCAGCGTTGAAGACGATGGCAATGAGCAGTTCTTC. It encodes CSVEDDGNEQFF.

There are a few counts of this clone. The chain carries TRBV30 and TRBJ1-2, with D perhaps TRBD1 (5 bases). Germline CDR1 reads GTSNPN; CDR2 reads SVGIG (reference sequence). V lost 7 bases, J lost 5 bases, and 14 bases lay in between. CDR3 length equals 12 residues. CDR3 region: CAFSEGVYGYTF. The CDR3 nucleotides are TGTGCCTTTTCAGAAGGGGTTTATGGCTACACCTTC.

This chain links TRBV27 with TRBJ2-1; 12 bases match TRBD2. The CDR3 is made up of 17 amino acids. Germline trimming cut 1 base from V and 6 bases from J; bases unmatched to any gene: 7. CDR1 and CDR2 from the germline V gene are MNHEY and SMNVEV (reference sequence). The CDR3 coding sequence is TGTGCCAGCAGTTTATTAGAGTCTAGCGGGGGGGCCAATGAGCAGTTCTTC. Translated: CASSLLESSGGANEQFF.

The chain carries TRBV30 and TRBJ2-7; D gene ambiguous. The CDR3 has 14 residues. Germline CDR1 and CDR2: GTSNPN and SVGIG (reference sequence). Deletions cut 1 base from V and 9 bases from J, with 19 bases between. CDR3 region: CAWSAAGDAPGQYF. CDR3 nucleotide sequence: TGTGCCTGGAGTGCAGCAGGCGATGCCCCGGGGCAGTACTTC.

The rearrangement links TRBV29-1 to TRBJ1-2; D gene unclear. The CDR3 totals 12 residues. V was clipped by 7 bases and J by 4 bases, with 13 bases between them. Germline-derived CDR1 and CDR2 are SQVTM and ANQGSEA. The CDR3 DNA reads TGCAGCGACAAGGACTTGGCCTATGGCTACACCTTC. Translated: CSDKDLAYGYTF.

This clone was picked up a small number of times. CDR3 amino acids: CSVVAQATFPPEAFF. In DNA, the CDR3 is TGCAGCGTTGTTGCACAGGCCACCTTCCCGCCTGAAGCTTTCTTT. This chain joins TRBV29-1 and TRBJ1-1, with TRBD1 as a possible D gene (5 bases). The CDR3 runs 15 residues. The germline V gene has CDR1 SQVTM and CDR2 ANQGSEA. The V and J ends lost 4 bases and 6 bases respectively, with 21 bases between them.

CDR3 residues: CCPGDSTEAFF. In nucleotides, the CDR3 is TGCTGCCCGGGGGACTCTACTGAAGCTTTCTTT. This chain links TRBV20-1 with TRBJ1-1; a possible D gene is TRBD1 (5 bases). Germline assignment: CDR1 DFQATT and CDR2 SNEGSKA (reference sequence). The CDR3 spans 11 residues.